This T cell receptor (beta chain) was sequenced in a study of graft-versus-host responses after intestinal transplantation (dated by TCRdb to the early 2020s). About the study as a whole: The transplants that recipients received were multivisceral, liver-intestinal, or isolated intestinal. Anti-thymocyte globulin induction was given to all recipients, followed by maintenance tacrolimus and steroids for 3 to 4 years. Graft-versus-host and host-versus-graft alloreactive T cell clones were tracked in the graft, circulation and bone marrow after intestinal transplantation using bulk TCR-beta CDR3 sequencing. To identify alloreactive clones, pre-transplant mixed lymphocyte reaction products were sequenced and then compared with unstimulated pre-transplant donor and recipient T cells. The cohort enrolled some 23 intestinal transplant recipients including one retransplant, and 3 patients lacking pretransplant specimens were excluded. Donor T cell macrochimerism was defined as a peak of at least 4% donor T cells among recipient peripheral blood mononuclear cells. Rather than going through the commercial service, samples from a few later patients were sequenced in-house on an Illumina MiSeq and processed with MiXCR. Overall study results and their limits: High GvH to HvG T cell clonal ratios were observed in the allografts of patients with donor T cell macrochimerism. Early after transplant, peak levels of circulating GvH clones were found to be associated with declines in HvG clones. GvH clones were detected in recipient bone marrow, and some of these GvH clones were observed earlier in ileal mucosa or blood, consistent with an intestinal mucosal origin. The conclusions were limited by the relatively low number and heterogeneity of the intestinal transplant patients.

Libraries came from the immunoSEQ multiplex PCR assay. For most patients, genomic DNA was isolated using the Qiagen DNeasy Blood and Tissue Kit and was shipped frozen to Adaptive Biotechnologies for TCR sequencing. High-throughput TCR-beta CDR3 sequencing of genomic DNA from most patients was performed by Adaptive Biotechnologies. In the authors' own workflow: TCR sequencing data were retrieved from Adaptive's ImmunoSEQ software for 15 to 20 patients, whereas three other patients were processed with MiXCR and VDJtools. To correct CD4 versus CD8 sorting errors, any sequence found in both subsets at a frequency ratio below 5:1 was removed. CDR3 nucleotide sequences shared between donor and recipient were removed because the origin of such sequences could not be assigned. At least 2-fold expansion over unstimulated cells and a minimum CFSE-low frequency of 0.002% (template counts) or 0.001% (read counts) were required for clones to be classified as alloreactive. Clones detected in sequenced pre-transplant spleen, lymph node, or MLR CFSE-low populations of the donor or recipient were defined as mappable. The cumulative frequency of alloreactive clones was calculated as a percentage of all sequences, weighted by copy number. This is the immuneACCESS table as TCRdb keeps it, with only in-frame sequences that have V and J called. A part of the clones is gone; compared with another copy, unresolved V genes explain less than half, and the rest is unexplained. Clonal size and the V and J genes are those of that table, whereas D and trimming came from the DNA. In this sample the table shows 84,000 or so clones, over 85% of which occur a single time. Jointly, the top ten make up less than 1.5% of the sample.

In the germline V gene (reference sequence), CDR1 corresponds to PRHDT and CDR2 to FYEKMQ. The CDR3 spans 19 residues, from the cysteine through the phenylalanine. Only the CDR3 DNA stays, 57 bases, in frame from base 1. After removal of 4 bases from V and 0 bases from J, the junction retains 9 bases not matched to a gene. On this clone: Its antigen is not yet known. Base qualities are missing; no much larger clone stands one base away.

What the time point label conveys for this sample: cells obtained before transplantation from donor or recipient. CD3+CD4+ and CD3+CD8+ populations were FACS-sorted from unstimulated pre-transplant donor and recipient cells taken from spleen or lymph nodes. The TCR comes from a human donor who was the organ donor for an intestinal transplant. Here the sequenced sample was unstimulated CD8+ T cells sorted from spleen or lymph node cells, taken before transplant. This chain is built from TRBV13 and TRBJ2-2, and 12 junctional nucleotides match TRBD2. The sequenced DNA is TGTGCCAGCAGCTCCCCGGGGACTAGCGGGTTCGCGAACACCGGGGAGCTGTTTTTT. This codes for CASSSPGTSGFANTGELFF.